What follows are 26 T cell receptor beta chains derived from one specimen sequenced in a study of T cells after yellow fever vaccination. Each CDR3 protein gets one entry after TCRdb re-called the 5' RACE reads with MiXCR. This table has just under 600,000 distinct CDR3 sequences, approximately 15% appearing once. The sample here was PBMCs, taken on the day of the yellow fever booster vaccination. The source is a man aged 25 to 40 who received the YFV17D yellow fever vaccine.

CDR3 sequence reads: CASSLRSGRLKRDNEQFF. In DNA, the CDR3 is TGTGCCAGCAGCCTTCGTAGCGGGAGGTTGAAAAGGGACAATGAGCAGTTCTTC. The chain recombines TRBV12-3 or TRBV12-4 with TRBJ2-1, with 10 bases lining up with TRBD2. The V gene end was trimmed by 6 bases and the J gene end by 5 bases; junction bases not matched to a gene: 16. The CDR3 has 18 amino acids.

The V call is TRBV19, the J call TRBJ2-1, with 9 bases fitting TRBD2. This CDR3 is built from 15 residues. Germline V gene data show CDR1 as LNHDA and CDR2 as SQIVND (reference sequence). The trim removed 3 bases at V and 10 bases at J, leaving 10 bases unmatched. The DNA for the CDR3 is TGTGCCAGTAGTATGGGGACTAGCCTCTGGGGAGAGCAGTTCTTC. Amino acid sequence: CASSMGTSLWGEQFF.

In its sample, this clonotype was seen a few times. This rearrangement joins TRBV5-4 to TRBJ2-3; perhaps D is TRBD1 or TRBD2 (5 bases each). The CDR3 loop spans 15 amino acids. Trimming cost V 5 bases and J 3 bases, with 16 bases left between them. Germline assignment: CDR1 SGHNT and CDR2 YYREEE (reference sequence). The CDR3 coding sequence is TGTGCCAGCAGACACGGGACGGCAGAAACAGATACGCAGTATTTT. Translation gives CASRHGTAETDTQYF.

The chain joins TRBV10-3 to TRBJ2-7, with 8 bases fitting TRBD2. After removal of 6 bases from V and 1 base from J, the junction contained 8 bases not matched to a gene. The V gene's germline CDR1 is ENHRY and CDR2 SYGVKD. The CDR3 spans 15 residues. The CDR3 reads CAIRPTGGRSYEQYF. CDR3 bases: TGTGCCATCAGGCCCACGGGGGGGCGTTCCTACGAGCAGTACTTC.

This clonotype was counted between two and nine times. The gene calls are TRBV20-1 and TRBJ2-7; 9 nucleotides align to TRBD1. The CDR3 totals 13 residues. Per the germline V gene, CDR1 is DFQATT and CDR2 is SNEGSKA (reference sequence). The junction had 4 bases not matched to a gene; V was cut back by 3 bases and J by 4 bases. In DNA form, the CDR3 reads TGCAGTGCTAGTGACAGGGGGAGTTACGAGCAGTACTTC. Its translation is CSASDRGSYEQYF.

This clonotype was seen at least ten times. The chain joins TRBV7-8 to TRBJ2-1; perhaps TRBD1 as D (6 bases). Trimming left V 4 bases short and J 3 bases short, with 10 bases between. CDR1 and CDR2 from the germline V gene are SGHVS and FQNEAQ. The length of the CDR3 is 14 residues. In DNA form, the CDR3 reads TGTGCCAGCAGCTCCGGGACAAGCTACAATGAGCAGTTCTTC. It translates to CASSSGTSYNEQFF.

This clonotype has only a few counts. CDR3 amino acids: CSARTTGDAIYF. The DNA of the CDR3 is TGCAGTGCTAGAACGACAGGGGATGCCATATATTTT. The genes are TRBV20-1 and TRBJ1-3; 8 bases match TRBD1. Trimming removed 2 bases from V and 11 bases from J; junction bases left unmatched: 5. The CDR3 is 12 amino acids. Germline V CDR1 and CDR2: DFQATT, SNEGSKA (reference sequence).

J is TRBJ2-5 and V is TRBV25-1; TRBD1 aligns across 7 bases. Germline V gene data show CDR1 as MGHDK and CDR2 as SYGVNS. The CDR3 is made up of 14 amino acids. With V trimmed by 5 bases and J by 1 base, 4 bases remained unmatched. The DNA for the CDR3 is TGTGCCAGCAGTAGGAGACAGGGCCAAGAGACCCAGTACTTC. Protein product: CASSRRQGQETQYF.

A few counts support this clonotype. J is TRBJ2-7 and V is TRBV12-3 or TRBV12-4, with D tentatively TRBD1 or TRBD2 (5 bases each). V was pared by 3 bases and J by 3 bases, with 15 bases between. This CDR3 region has 15 residues. CDR3 DNA sequence: TGTGCCAGCAGTTTGGCCGGGACCGAAAACTACGAGCAGTACTTC. Translated, it gives CASSLAGTENYEQYF.

This clonotype was seen only a few times. This CDR3 reads CASSLIGTSGIGGSDEQYF. The CDR3 DNA sequence: TGTGCCAGCAGCTTAATTGGGACTAGCGGGATAGGGGGTAGCGACGAGCAGTACTTC. V usage is TRBV11-2 and J usage is TRBJ2-7, with 13 bases identical to TRBD2. V lost 2 bases and J lost 5; bases outside the gene matches: 15. Germline lookup yields CDR1 SGHAT and CDR2 FQNNGV. This CDR3 is built from 19 residues.

Ten or more counts support this clonotype. V gene TRBV7-2 combines with J gene TRBJ2-2; 9 bases are shared with TRBD2. The CDR3 is 14 amino acids. Germline assignment: CDR1 SGHTA and CDR2 FQGNSA. V was clipped by 3 bases and J by 4 bases; unmatched bases: 0. CDR3 bases: TGTGCCAGCAGCTTGACTAGCGGCACCGGGGAGCTGTTTTTT. Protein sequence: CASSLTSGTGELFF. Filled out from reference TRBV7-2 and TRBJ2-2, the complete variable domain reads GAGVSQSPSNKVTEKGKDVELRCDPISGHTALYWYRQSLGQGLEFLIYFQGNSAPDKSGLPSDRFSAERTGGSVSTLTIQRTQQEDSAVYLCASSLTSGTGELFFGEGSRLTVL.

This clonotype turned up a few times. V is TRBV7-2 and J is TRBJ1-2; D unresolved. The germline V gene encodes CDR1 SGHTA and CDR2 FQGNSA. The germline V and J ends were trimmed by 0 bases and 13 bases, with 9 bases remaining between them. This CDR3 region has 11 residues. CDR3 protein: CASSLALGPTF. The DNA of the CDR3 is TGTGCCAGCAGCTTAGCGCTGGGCCCCACCTTC.

The chain carries TRBV5-1 and TRBJ2-2; D is unresolved. This CDR3 has 16 amino acids. V was pared by 0 bases and J by 1 base, with 10 bases between. Germline V gene sequence: CDR1 SGHRS, CDR2 YFSETQ. This chain's CDR3 is CASSLDVVGNTGELFF. CDR3 bases: TGCGCCAGCAGCTTGGACGTGGTAGGGAACACCGGGGAGCTGTTTTTT.

This chain uses TRBV12-3 or TRBV12-4 with TRBJ2-3; tentative D call: TRBD2 (6 bases). The V end was cut by 10 bases, the J end by 1 base, with 18 bases between. The CDR3 consists of 15 residues. The CDR3 coding sequence is TGTGCCACCCTCCCGGATAGCGGACGCACAGATACGCAGTATTTT. Translated: CATLPDSGRTDTQYF.

The J gene is TRBJ2-1, the V gene TRBV7-2; D is uncertain. Germline lookup yields CDR1 SGHTA and CDR2 FQGNSA. The length of the CDR3 is 12 residues. The V end was cut by 5 bases, the J end by 13 bases, with 15 bases between. The CDR3 sequence: CASSATWTPQFF. Here the CDR3 DNA reads TGTGCCAGCAGCGCCACTTGGACCCCACAGTTCTTC.

The chain has TRBV5-6 and TRBJ2-7; D ambiguous. V was trimmed by 3 bases and J by 4 bases, leaving 11 bases between them. The CDR3 has 13 residues. Per the germline V gene, CDR1 is SGHDT and CDR2 is YYEEEE. CDR3: CASSYRTNYEQYF. In DNA form, the CDR3 reads TGTGCCAGCAGCTATCGTACCAATTACGAGCAGTACTTC.

The chain employs TRBV12-5 and TRBJ2-3, with 9 bases aligning to TRBD2. CDR1 LGHNT and CDR2 FRNRAP come from the germline V gene. V lost 8 bases and J lost 6; bases outside the gene matches: 6. The CDR3 has 13 amino acids. CDR3 coding DNA: TGTGCTAGTTGTCTAGCGGGATCTGATACGCAGTATTTT. Amino acids: CASCLAGSDTQYF.

This rearrangement joins TRBV7-9 to TRBJ2-7, with D tentatively TRBD1 or TRBD2 (6 bases each). The V gene's germline CDR1 is SEHNR and CDR2 FQNEAQ (reference sequence). Trimming cost V 1 base and J 6 bases, with 10 bases left between them. This CDR3 contains 13 residues. Here the CDR3 reads CASSLGGASEQYF. The CDR3 DNA reads TGTGCCAGCAGCTTAGGGGGGGCCTCCGAGCAGTACTTC.

The gene calls are TRBV4-2 and TRBJ2-1, with TRBD2 matching 7 bases. Germline assignment: CDR1 LGHNA and CDR2 YNFKEQ. The CDR3 covers 16 residues. The trim removed 1 base at V and 9 bases at J, leaving 12 bases unmatched. CDR3 protein: CASSQGEAGALREQFF. The DNA for the CDR3 is TGTGCCAGCAGCCAAGGGGAGGCGGGAGCGCTTCGTGAGCAGTTCTTC.

V gene TRBV11-2 combines with J gene TRBJ2-7; D is possibly TRBD1 (5 bases). V shed 7 bases and J shed 3 bases, with 13 bases lying between them. Germline CDR1 reads SGHAT; CDR2 reads FQNNGV. This CDR3 region has 13 residues. The CDR3 loop is CASNSKGYYEQYF. The CDR3 DNA reads as TGTGCCAGCAATTCAAAGGGGTACTACGAGCAGTACTTC.

The sample holds many counts of this clonotype. The V and J genes are TRBV6-2 or TRBV6-3 and TRBJ2-1; 7 bases fit TRBD2. CDR3 length equals 18 residues. The V segment lost 3 bases and the J segment 0 bases; nucleotides outside the gene matches: 11. The germline gives CDR1 MNHEY, CDR2 SVGEGT. CDR3 in DNA: TGTGCCAGCAGTTATCTCCTCAGCGGGAAGAGCTCCTACAATGAGCAGTTCTTC. It codes for CASSYLLSGKSSYNEQFF.

CDR3 sequence: CAWSAGLAGEQFF. CDR3 bases: TGTGCCTGGAGTGCCGGACTAGCCGGCGAGCAGTTCTTC. The chain uses TRBV30 and TRBJ2-1, with 8 bases matching TRBD2. Germline values: CDR1 GTSNPN, CDR2 SVGIG (reference sequence). The CDR3 covers 13 residues. V dropped 1 base and J dropped 10; count of bases not matched to a gene: 6.

The chain has TRBV4-3 and TRBJ1-4; D gene ambiguous. V was pared by 1 base and J by 4 bases, with 13 bases between. Per germline, CDR1 LGHNA and CDR2 YSLEER. CDR3 length: 16 residues. The DNA for the CDR3 is TGCGCCAGCAGCCAAGGGGCCCGCACCCGTAATGAAAAACTGTTTTTT. Translated, it gives CASSQGARTRNEKLFF.

This clonotype was seen just once. This sequence joins TRBV5-1 and TRBJ2-5, with 8 bases that match TRBD1. Germline CDR1 and CDR2: SGHRS and YFSETQ. With V trimmed by 4 bases and J by 5 bases, 4 bases remained unmatched. The CDR3 contains 13 residues. Here the CDR3 DNA reads TGCGCCAGCAGCCCGGACAGGGCCGAGACCCAGTACTTC. This codes for CASSPDRAETQYF.

At least ten counts were recorded for this clonotype. This chain uses TRBV11-2 with TRBJ2-1; TRBD2 aligns across 8 bases. From germline, CDR1 is SGHAT and CDR2 FQNNGV. Trimming at V came to 5 bases and at J to 0 bases, leaving 6 bases not matched to a gene. The CDR3 extends over 16 amino acids. CDR3 protein: CASSPIAGTSYNEQFF. CDR3 DNA: TGTGCCAGCAGCCCCATAGCGGGAACCTCCTACAATGAGCAGTTCTTC.

This chain connects TRBV20-1 to TRBJ2-7; the D gene is possibly TRBD2 (6 bases). CDR1 and CDR2 from the germline V gene are DFQATT and SNEGSKA (reference sequence). Trimming removed 2 bases at V and 2 bases at J, with 19 bases between. The CDR3 extends over 16 amino acids. The DNA of the CDR3 is TGCAGTGCTAGACCCCGGGAGCAGGGAGTCGCCTACGAGCAGTACTTC. This gives the protein CSARPREQGVAYEQYF.